The 6 T cell receptor beta chains given below trace back to one sample, sequenced in a study of T-cell memory formation after mild COVID-19. TCRdb recomputed calls from the 5' RACE reads with MiXCR, one row per CDR3 protein. The sample lists 130,000 to 150,000 distinct CDR3 sequences; 6% to 7% were seen once. Material for sequencing was PBMCs or a T cell subset sorted from them (not recorded which). These receptors were obtained from an adult woman who had mild COVID-19 (a few samples of this study predate the infection). Cell type and time point are not known.

The chain couples TRBV5-1 to TRBJ1-2; weak D call: TRBD1 (6 bases). The CDR3 has 15 residues. The germline gives CDR1 SGHRS, CDR2 YFSETQ. Deletions cut 4 bases from V and 8 bases from J, with 21 bases between. The CDR3 is CASSPYRDQAEGYTF. The CDR3, as DNA: TGCGCCAGCAGCCCCTACAGGGATCAGGCGGAGGGCTACACCTTC. Supplemented by reference TRBV5-1 and TRBJ1-2, the full variable domain reads KAGVTQTPRYLIKTRGQQVTLSCSPISGHRSVSWYQQTPGQGLQFLFEYFSETQRNKGNFPGRFSGRQFSNSRSEMNVSTLELGDSALYLCASSPYRDQAEGYTFGSGTRLTVV.

This chain joins TRBV3-1 and TRBJ2-7; D ambiguous. The CDR3 has 11 amino acids. V was shortened by 1 base and J by 7 bases, with 5 bases between the two germline ends. Germline values: CDR1 LGHDT, CDR2 YNNKEL (reference sequence). CDR3 residues: CASSQVSEQYF. The CDR3 DNA reads as TGTGCCAGCAGCCAAGTTAGTGAGCAGTACTTC.

This rearrangement joins TRBV7-2 to TRBJ1-5; maybe TRBD1 (6 bases). The germline CDR1 and CDR2 sequences are SGHTA and FQGNSA. Trimming cost V 4 bases and J 1 base, with 14 bases left between them. CDR3 length: 16 residues. The CDR3 coding sequence is TGTGCCAGCAGCTCAACAGGGACATCCAGCAATCAGCCCCAGCATTTT. It specifies CASSSTGTSSNQPQHF.

This chain uses TRBV7-2 with TRBJ2-1; 7 bases agree with TRBD2. Losses at the gene ends were 5 bases for V and 7 bases for J; bases not matched to a gene: 17. Germline CDR1 is SGHTA and CDR2 is FQGNSA. CDR3 length: 17 amino acids. The CDR3 DNA reads TGTGCCAGCAGCCGCCATAGTGGGGAGGGAGCACGAAATGAGCAGTTCTTC. Encoded protein: CASSRHSGEGARNEQFF.

This clonotype came up many times. The V and J genes are TRBV12-3 or TRBV12-4 and TRBJ2-7; D may match TRBD1 or TRBD2 (6 bases each). The CDR3 covers 14 residues. Trimming took off 5 bases at V and 6 bases at J, with 17 bases between the two ends. CDR3 sequence: CASSLLGGIPEQYF. The CDR3, as DNA: TGTGCCAGCAGTCTCCTAGGGGGGATACCCGAGCAGTACTTC.

Ten or more counts support this clonotype. The chain links TRBV12-3 or TRBV12-4 to TRBJ2-1, with D tentatively TRBD1 (5 bases). Trimming removed 5 bases at V and 9 bases at J, with 17 bases between. The CDR3 contains 14 residues. For the CDR3, the DNA is TGTGCCAGCAGTGTCGCTTTTGGGGCCTCTGAGCAGTTCTTC. The encoded protein is CASSVAFGASEQFF.